The clone carrying this T cell receptor beta chain was observed a handful of times. What it binds is unknown. This sample was included in a study of vaccination effects on CD4 cells after COVID-19. General study results and limits: In healthy vaccinees, only 1 of 255 vaccine-induced clones cross-reacted with common cold coronaviruses. Pronounced clonal contraction occurred in clones induced by infection and by vaccine late after vaccination.

ViraFEST expansion of antigen-specific CD4+ T cells with viral peptide pools preceded sequencing. CD4+ T cell isolation took place after about 11 days of culture. The participants, recipients of two vaccine doses, got either BNT162b2 or mRNA-1273. Roughly 2.1 million PBMC were seeded per well and grown in the presence of around 10 IU/ml IL-2 and 8.5 to 10 ug/ml peptides. The CDR3 loop spans 14 amino acids. V was pared by 4 bases and J by 6 bases, with 12 bases between. CDR1 and CDR2 (germline): MGHRA, YSYEKL. Produced via immunoSEQ multiplex PCR; TCRdb's table is partial and in-frame only. Counted here are approximately 31,000 clones, 72% occurring once; the ten biggest clones make up 12%.

The sequencing here drew on CD4+ T cells from PBMCs cultured with HCoV-229E spike peptides, taken after COVID-19 vaccination. The source is a human donor who received a COVID-19 vaccine. The rearrangement links TRBV4-1 to TRBJ2-2; D remains ambiguous. The CDR3 sequence: CASSPGPASGELFF. The CDR3 nucleotides are TGCGCCAGCAGCCCCGGGCCGGCATCCGGGGAGCTGTTTTTT.